This T cell receptor beta chain was observed in a study of T cells in Graves' hyperthyroidism and ophthalmopathy. This clonotype was found a few times. Germline CDR1 is SGHDT and CDR2 is YYEEEE. Trimming left V 4 bases short and J 4 bases short, with 21 bases between. The CDR3 is 16 amino acids. Authors of the study amplified TCR beta CDR3 regions from RNA transcripts. The study used the HTBI primer set for a first-round RT-PCR of the TCR CDR3. MiXCR, run by TCRdb on the multiplex PCR reads, gives a single entry per CDR3 protein. The data show about 420,000 distinct CDR3 sequences, roughly an eighth seen once.

The chain is built from TRBV5-6 and TRBJ2-7; D might be TRBD2 (5 bases). Sequencing was carried out using blood. This receptor was identified in a woman between 18 and 29 years old with Graves' hyperthyroidism. This CDR3 reads CASSPGIEEAAYEQYF. The DNA for the CDR3 is TGTGCCAGCAGCCCCGGGATTGAGGAAGCAGCGTACGAGCAGTACTTC.